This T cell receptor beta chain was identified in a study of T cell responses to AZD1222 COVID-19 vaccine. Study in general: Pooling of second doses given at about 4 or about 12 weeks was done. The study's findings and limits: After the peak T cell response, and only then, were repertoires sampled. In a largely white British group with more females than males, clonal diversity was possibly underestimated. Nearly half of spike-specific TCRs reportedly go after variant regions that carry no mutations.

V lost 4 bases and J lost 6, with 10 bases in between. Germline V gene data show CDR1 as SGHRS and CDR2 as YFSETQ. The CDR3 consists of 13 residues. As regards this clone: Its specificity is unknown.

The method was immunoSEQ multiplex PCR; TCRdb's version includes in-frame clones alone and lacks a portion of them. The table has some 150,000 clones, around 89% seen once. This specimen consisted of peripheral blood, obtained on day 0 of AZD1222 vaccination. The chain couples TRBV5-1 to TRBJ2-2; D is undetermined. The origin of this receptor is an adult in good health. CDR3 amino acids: CASSPQVPGELFF. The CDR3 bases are TGCGCCAGCAGCCCCCAGGTGCCCGGGGAGCTGTTTTTT. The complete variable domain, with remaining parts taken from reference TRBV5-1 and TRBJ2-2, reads KAGVTQTPRYLIKTRGQQVTLSCSPISGHRSVSWYQQTPGQGLQFLFEYFSETQRNKGNFPGRFSGRQFSNSRSEMNVSTLELGDSALYLCASSPQVPGELFFGEGSRLTVL.